This T cell receptor (beta chain) comes out of a study of T cell repertoires in cytomegalovirus infection. Overall study context: Through public TCR beta signatures, both CMV infection and matching HLA type were indicated.

TCRdb ran MiXCR on the reads and lists one entry per CDR3 protein. The sample lists roughly 150,000 distinct CDR3 sequences, about a quarter seen once, with 9.5% to 13% in the top ten. Study results and caveats: What dominated the ex vivo response were HLA-C-restricted CMV-specific TCR beta clonotypes. People with CMV and the relevant HLA were identified by cumulative public TCR beta family frequency.

This clonotype was picked up a small number of times. Its antigen is undetermined. This receptor was identified in a human donor in good health (CMV status not recorded). Some clones in this sample may be carry-over from other donors' samples. The material sequenced was PBMCs.

The CDR3 nucleotides are TGTGCCAGCAGAATTTCCGACAGGGAGAATGGCTACACCTTC. It yields the protein CASRISDRENGYTF. This rearrangement joins TRBV28 to TRBJ1-2, with TRBD1 identical over 7 bases. With V trimmed by 6 bases and J by 6 bases, 10 bases remained unmatched. The CDR3 is 14 residues long. Germline V gene sequence: CDR1 MDHEN, CDR2 SYDVKM.